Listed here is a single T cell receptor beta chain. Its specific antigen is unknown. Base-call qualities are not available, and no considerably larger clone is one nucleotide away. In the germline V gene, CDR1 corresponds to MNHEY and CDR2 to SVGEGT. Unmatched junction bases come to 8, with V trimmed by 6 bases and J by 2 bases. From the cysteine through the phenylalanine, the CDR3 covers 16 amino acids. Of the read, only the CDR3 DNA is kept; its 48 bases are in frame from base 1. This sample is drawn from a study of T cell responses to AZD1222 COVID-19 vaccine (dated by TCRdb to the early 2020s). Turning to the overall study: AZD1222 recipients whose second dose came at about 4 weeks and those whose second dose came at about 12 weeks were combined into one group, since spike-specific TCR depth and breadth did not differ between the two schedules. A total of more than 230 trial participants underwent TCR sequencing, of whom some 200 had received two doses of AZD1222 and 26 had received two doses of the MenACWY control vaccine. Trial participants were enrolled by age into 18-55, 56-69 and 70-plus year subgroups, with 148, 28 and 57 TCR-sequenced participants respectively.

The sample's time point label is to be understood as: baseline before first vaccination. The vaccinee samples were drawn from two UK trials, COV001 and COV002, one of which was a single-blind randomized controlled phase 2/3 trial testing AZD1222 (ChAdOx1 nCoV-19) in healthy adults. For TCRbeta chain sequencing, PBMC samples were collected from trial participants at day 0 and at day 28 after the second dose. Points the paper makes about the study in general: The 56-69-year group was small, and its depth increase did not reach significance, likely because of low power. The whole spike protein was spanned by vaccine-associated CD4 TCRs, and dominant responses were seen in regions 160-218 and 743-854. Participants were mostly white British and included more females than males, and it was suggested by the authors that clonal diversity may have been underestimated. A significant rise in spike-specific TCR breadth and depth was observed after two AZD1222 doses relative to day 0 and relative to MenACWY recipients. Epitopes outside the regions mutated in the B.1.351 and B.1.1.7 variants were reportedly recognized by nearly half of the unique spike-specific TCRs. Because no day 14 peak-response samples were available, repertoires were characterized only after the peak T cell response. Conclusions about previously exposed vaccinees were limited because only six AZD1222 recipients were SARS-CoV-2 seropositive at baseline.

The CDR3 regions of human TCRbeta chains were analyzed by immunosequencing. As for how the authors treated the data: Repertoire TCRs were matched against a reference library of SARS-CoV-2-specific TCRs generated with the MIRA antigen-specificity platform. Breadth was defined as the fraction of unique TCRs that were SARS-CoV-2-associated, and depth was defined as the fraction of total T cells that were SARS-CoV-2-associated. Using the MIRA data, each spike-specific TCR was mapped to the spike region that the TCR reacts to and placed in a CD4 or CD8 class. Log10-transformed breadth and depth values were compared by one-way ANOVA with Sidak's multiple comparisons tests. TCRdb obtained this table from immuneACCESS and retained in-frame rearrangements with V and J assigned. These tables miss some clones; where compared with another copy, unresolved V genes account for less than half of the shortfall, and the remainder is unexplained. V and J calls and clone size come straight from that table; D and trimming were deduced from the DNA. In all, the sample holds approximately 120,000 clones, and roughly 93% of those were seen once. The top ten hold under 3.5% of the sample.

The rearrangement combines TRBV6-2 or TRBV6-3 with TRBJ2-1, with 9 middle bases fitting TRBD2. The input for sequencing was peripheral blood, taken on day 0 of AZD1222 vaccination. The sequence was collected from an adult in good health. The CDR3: CASSPGGRAPYNEQFF. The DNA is TGTGCCAGCAGCCCCGGCGGGAGGGCCCCCTACAATGAGCAGTTCTTC.